Shown below are 9 T cell receptor beta chains from a single sample sequenced in a study of blood T cell repertoires in COVID-19. The protocol was immunoSEQ multiplex PCR, while the TCRdb copy is restricted to in-frame clones and leaves out a portion. The table records more than 200,000 clones, about nine tenths of them present only once. The sample taken for sequencing was peripheral blood. The receptor set was obtained from a woman in her forties or fifties with acute or convalescent COVID-19.

This rearrangement joins TRBV5-6 to TRBJ1-5; D is possibly TRBD1 (6 bases). Trimming removed 3 bases from V and 7 bases from J, with 20 bases in between. The V gene's germline CDR1 is SGHDT and CDR2 YYEEEE. The CDR3 contains 16 residues. As DNA, the CDR3 is TGTGCCAGCAGCTCGACACAGCGGGGGCAGAGGCAGCCCCAGCATTTT. Its translation is CASSSTQRGQRQPQHF.

This rearrangement joins TRBV5-6 to TRBJ2-7; the D gene is possibly TRBD1 (6 bases). Germline V gene data show CDR1 as SGHDT and CDR2 as YYEEEE. V was cut by 4 bases and J by 6 bases, with 11 bases left in between. The CDR3 has 12 residues. The CDR3 bases are TGTGCCAGCAGCCTTGGACAGACCGAGCAGTACTTC. Its translation is CASSLGQTEQYF.

This chain connects TRBV7-3 to TRBJ2-5; TRBD2 matches at 15 bases. V dropped 5 bases and J dropped 2; count of bases not matched to a gene: 3. The CDR3 has 16 amino acids. CDR1 and CDR2 from the germline V gene are SGHTA and FQGTGA. CDR3 coding DNA: TGTGCCAGCAGCGCCGGACTAGCGGGGGGGCAAGAGACCCAGTACTTC. This sequence encodes CASSAGLAGGQETQYF.

The V call is TRBV4-3, the J call TRBJ1-2, with D unclear. There are 13 residues in the CDR3. The germline V gene encodes CDR1 LGHNA and CDR2 YSLEER. Trimming stripped 0 bases from V and 5 bases from J, with 7 bases between. The CDR3 DNA reads as TGCGCCAGCAGCCAAGACCGGTGGTATGGCTACACCTTC. Its protein is CASSQDRWYGYTF.

The chain is built from TRBV3-1 (or the pseudogene TRBV3-2) and TRBJ2-4; TRBD1 matches 9 bases. The CDR3 has 18 amino acids. Germline values: CDR1 LGHDT, CDR2 YNNKEL (reference sequence). The V segment lost 1 base and the J segment 0 bases; nucleotides outside the gene matches: 7. CDR3 sequence (DNA): TGTGCCAGCAGCCAAGGGACAGGGGCGGCCCTAGCCAAAAACATTCAGTACTTC. Translating gives CASSQGTGAALAKNIQYF.

The rearrangement uses TRBV24-1 and TRBJ2-7, with D tentatively TRBD1 (6 bases). This CDR3 is built from 13 residues. CDR1 and CDR2 (germline): KGHDR, SFDVKD. V dropped 9 bases and J dropped 3 bases, with 14 bases sitting between them. The chain's CDR3 is CATSAGVNYEQYF. In DNA form, the CDR3 reads TGTGCCACCTCGGCAGGGGTTAACTACGAGCAGTACTTC.

The gene calls are TRBV10-3 and TRBJ1-4; TRBD1 matches at 9 bases. V shed 6 bases, J shed 6 bases, and the junction held 5 bases outside the gene matches. Germline V gives CDR1 ENHRY, CDR2 SYGVKD. The CDR3 loop spans 14 amino acids. DNA for the CDR3: TGTGCCATCAGAAAGGGACAGGGCGATGAAAAACTGTTTTTT. This codes for CAIRKGQGDEKLFF.

This clone was observed once. This chain connects TRBV3-1 (or the pseudogene TRBV3-2) to TRBJ2-3; tentatively, D is TRBD2 (6 bases). The CDR3 is made up of 14 amino acids. V gave up 0 bases and J gave up 7 bases, with 11 bases separating them. Germline V CDR1 and CDR2: LGHDT, YNNKEL (reference sequence). CDR3 sequence: CASSQDRGGNTQYF. For the CDR3, the DNA is TGTGCCAGCAGCCAAGATCGTGGAGGGAATACGCAGTATTTT.

This chain uses TRBV7-6 with TRBJ2-2; TRBD1 matches at 7 bases. This CDR3 spans 16 amino acids. The germline V gene has CDR1 SGHVS and CDR2 FNYEAQ. J gave up 2 bases and V 3 bases, and 6 bases lay outside the gene matches. The CDR3 sequence: CASSLQTGSNTGELFF. CDR3 nucleotides: TGTGCCAGCAGCTTGCAGACAGGGAGTAACACCGGGGAGCTGTTTTTT.